The present TCR beta chain was sequenced within a study of response to subunit inactivated influenza vaccine. The ends were cut back, 2 bases at V and 7 bases at J, with 10 bases in the middle. Germline V lookup: CDR1 LGHDT, CDR2 YNNKEL (reference sequence). The CDR3 totals 13 residues. TCRdb reprocessed the RT-PCR reads with MiXCR, giving one entry per CDR3 protein. The sample has 400,000 to 650,000 distinct CDR3 sequences; approximately 7.3% are singletons. Study-wide points: The authors suggested that every seasonal influenza vaccination recruits few new T cells.

This clonotype came up a few times. The antigen is not known. The genes are TRBV3-1 and TRBJ2-3; D is unresolved. The specimen comprised PBMCs from blood, sampled around 25 months after vaccination. This clonotype was sampled from a man between 50 and 69 years old who received an inactivated influenza vaccine. Here the CDR3 DNA reads TGTGCCAGCAGCCAATACGCGGAGAATACGCAGTATTTT. This translates into CASSQYAENTQYF.